Listed below are T cell receptor beta chains from one sample, sequenced in a study of shared clonotypes between healthy human individuals. Some clones are missing from TCRdb's copy, which holds only in-frame ones; the method was immunoSEQ multiplex PCR. The sample holds around 500,000 clones; 79% are singletons and the top ten take 12%. The sequenced material came from PBMCs. These receptors all come from a woman between 35 and 50 years old in good health. Some clones in this sample may be carry-over from other donors' samples. Both conserved end residues are part of each CDR3. A D gene is named only where the DNA matches it firmly. Rows give clone size only sometimes, using once, few, many, or a class for an expanded clone.

V,D,J,size,CDR3,DNA
TRBV28,.,TRBJ1-1,.,CASSLGTQNTEAFF,TGTGCCAGCAGTTTAGGGACACAGAACACTGAAGCTTTCTTT
TRBV28,TRBD1,TRBJ1-2,few,CATQGGYGYTF,TGTGCCACCCAGGGGGGCTATGGCTACACCTTC
TRBV9,TRBD1,TRBJ2-1,.,CASSFRTGLSYNEQFF,TGTGCCAGCAGCTTCCGGACAGGACTCTCCTACAATGAGCAGTTCTTC
TRBV7-9,.,TRBJ2-1,.,CASSPAYRPYNEQFF,TGTGCCAGCAGCCCTGCTTACCGCCCCTACAATGAGCAGTTCTTC
TRBV28,.,TRBJ1-3,.,CASRSPGNTIYF,TGTGCCAGCAGGAGTCCTGGAAACACCATATATTTT
TRBV4-2,TRBD2,TRBJ2-1,.,CASSLLALTSTSYNEQFF,TGTGCCAGCAGCCTTTTAGCCCTGACTAGCACCTCCTACAATGAGCAGTTCTTC
TRBV5-1,TRBD2,TRBJ2-1,once,CASSLVAGVLNNEQFF,TGCGCCAGCAGCTTAGTAGCGGGAGTCTTGAACAATGAGCAGTTCTTC
TRBV27,.,TRBJ2-7,.,CASSLRFQGPYEQYF,TGTGCCAGCAGTTTAAGGTTTCAGGGCCCCTACGAGCAGTACTTC
TRBV7-6,.,TRBJ2-7,.,CASSLAGGSYEQYF,TGTGCCAGCAGCTTAGCAGGAGGTTCCTACGAGCAGTACTTC
TRBV7-2,.,TRBJ1-1,few,CASSSRPAWSGEAFF,TGTGCCAGCAGCTCCCGCCCCGCCTGGAGTGGTGAAGCTTTCTTT
TRBV5-1,TRBD2,TRBJ2-1,.,CASRETSGSSYNEQFF,TGCGCCAGCAGGGAAACTAGCGGGAGCTCCTACAATGAGCAGTTCTTC
TRBV9,.,TRBJ2-3,.,CASSARLVTDTQYF,TGTGCCAGCAGCGCCAGACTAGTCACAGATACGCAGTATTTT
TRBV7-2,.,TRBJ1-1,.,CASSFPGREAFF,TGTGCCAGCAGCTTCCCGGGACGGGAAGCTTTCTTT
TRBV28,.,TRBJ2-7,.,CASTGGTLRAVRYF,TGTGCCAGCACAGGTGGGACCCTACGAGCAGTTCGGTACTTC
TRBV15,.,TRBJ2-7,.,CATSNGSEQYF,TGTGCCACCAGCAATGGTAGCGAGCAGTACTTC
TRBV6-6,.,TRBJ2-3,.,CASSGGSGTDTQYF,TGTGCCAGCAGTGGGGGTTCTGGCACAGATACGCAGTATTTT
TRBV7-3,TRBD2,TRBJ2-1,.,CASSLGLAADEQFF,TGTGCCAGCAGCTTGGGACTAGCTGCCGATGAGCAGTTCTTC
TRBV7-9,.,TRBJ1-3,.,CASSSDGYSGNTIYF,TGTGCCAGCAGCTCCGACGGTTACTCTGGAAACACCATATATTTT
TRBV27,TRBD1,TRBJ1-2,once,CASSSDRGYSNGYTF,TGTGCCAGCAGTTCGGACAGGGGATATTCGAATGGCTACACCTTC
TRBV19,TRBD2,TRBJ2-2,.,CASRYRLAGQTGELFF,TGTGCCAGTAGGTATAGGCTAGCGGGACAAACCGGGGAGCTGTTTTTT
TRBV7-3,.,TRBJ1-1,.,CASSFGGEAEAFF,TGTGCCAGCAGCTTCGGGGGGGAGGCTGAAGCTTTCTTT
TRBV4-2,.,TRBJ2-1,once,CASRQTDNAAYNEQFF,TGTGCCAGCAGACAGACCGACAACGCCGCCTACAATGAGCAGTTCTTC
TRBV2,.,TRBJ2-5,.,CASSEFAETQYF,TGTGCCAGCAGTGAATTTGCGGAGACCCAGTACTTC
TRBV10-2,.,TRBJ1-5,.,CASSESRAYQPQHF,TGCGCCAGCAGTGAGTCTAGGGCCTATCAGCCCCAGCATTTT
TRBV4-3,.,TRBJ1-1,.,CASRSSSNTEAFF,TGCGCCAGCAGGAGTTCGTCGAACACTGAAGCTTTCTTT
TRBV25-1,TRBD2,TRBJ2-5,.,CASSGLDQETQYF,TGTGCCAGCAGCGGACTAGATCAAGAGACCCAGTACTTC
TRBV5-5,.,TRBJ2-7,.,CASSLGLAPWEQYF,TGTGCCAGCAGCTTGGGCCTCGCGCCTTGGGAGCAGTACTTC
TRBV5-5,TRBD1,TRBJ1-1,.,CASSRAGTVNTEAFF,TGTGCCAGCAGCCGAGCCGGGACAGTGAACACTGAAGCTTTCTTT
TRBV9,TRBD2,TRBJ2-1,.,CASSVVASGYNEQFF,TGTGCCAGCAGCGTAGTGGCTAGCGGCTACAATGAGCAGTTCTTC
TRBV28,.,TRBJ1-1,.,CASRIATGEAFF,TGTGCCAGCAGGATTGCCACAGGGGAAGCTTTCTTT
TRBV28,.,TRBJ1-2,few,CASSPVGFGASNYGYTF,TGTGCCAGCAGTCCCGTTGGTTTCGGGGCTTCTAACTATGGCTACACCTTC
TRBV5-1,TRBD1,TRBJ1-2,.,CASSLAIRQGNRGYTF,TGCGCCAGCAGCTTGGCCATCAGACAGGGGAACCGTGGCTACACCTTC
TRBV4-2,.,TRBJ1-5,.,CASSQGVLRDQPQHF,TGTGCCAGCAGCCAAGGTGTCTTGAGGGATCAGCCCCAGCATTTT
TRBV18,.,TRBJ2-1,.,CASLRDNEQFF,TGTGCCAGCTTACGAGACAATGAGCAGTTCTTC
TRBV7-6,TRBD1,TRBJ2-3,.,CASSRTGMGSTDTQYF,TGTGCCAGCAGCAGGACAGGGATGGGTAGCACAGATACGCAGTATTTT
TRBV7-2,TRBD2,TRBJ2-7,.,CASTTSGAFYEQYF,TGTGCCAGCACAACTAGCGGGGCCTTCTACGAGCAGTACTTC
TRBV2,.,TRBJ2-7,once,CASSVGFWTTILKSSYEQYF,TGTGCCAGCAGTGTGGGGTTCTGGACTACCATACTGAAGAGCTCCTACGAGCAGTACTTC
TRBV6-5,.,TRBJ2-7,.,CASSYAGSSYEQYF,TGTGCCAGCAGTTACGCGGGTAGCAGCTACGAGCAGTACTTC
TRBV4-1,TRBD1,TRBJ1-2,.,CASSQVGQEQVSGYTF,TGCGCCAGCAGCCAAGTTGGACAGGAACAAGTGAGTGGCTACACCTTC
TRBV28,.,TRBJ2-1,.,CASTEGSYNEQFF,TGTGCCAGCACTGAGGGCTCCTACAATGAGCAGTTCTTC
TRBV13,TRBD1,TRBJ2-7,.,CASSSEGQGYEQYF,TGTGCCAGCAGCTCTGAGGGACAGGGCTACGAGCAGTACTTC
TRBV10-3,.,TRBJ1-1,.,CAISATTAMNTEAFF,TGTGCCATCAGTGCAACGACAGCCATGAACACTGAAGCTTTCTTT
TRBV28,TRBD1,TRBJ2-7,once,CASSSHDRGRQYF,TGTGCCAGCAGTTCCCACGACAGGGGGCGGCAGTACTTC
TRBV27,.,TRBJ2-7,few,CASSFSRQSYEQYF,TGTGCCAGCAGTTTCTCGAGACAGAGCTACGAGCAGTACTTC
TRBV4-1,TRBD2,TRBJ2-5,.,CASSQFTSGARLGAQYF,TGCGCCAGCAGCCAATTCACTAGCGGGGCCCGTCTAGGTGCCCAGTACTTC
TRBV5-1,.,TRBJ1-2,.,CASSLALPTHYGYTF,TGCGCCAGCAGCTTGGCACTGCCGACTCACTATGGCTACACCTTC
TRBV27,TRBD2,TRBJ2-3,.,CASSPWGLAGGDTQYF,TGTGCCAGCAGTCCTTGGGGACTAGCGGGTGGAGATACGCAGTATTTT
TRBV6-6,.,TRBJ1-1,.,CASSYVGTEAFF,TGTGCCAGCAGTTACGTTGGGACTGAAGCTTTCTTT
TRBV28,.,TRBJ1-1,once,CASSSASEAFF,TGTGCCAGCAGTTCAGCCTCTGAAGCTTTCTTT
TRBV4-2,.,TRBJ2-2,many,CASSPPPGGPGELFF,TGTGCCAGCAGCCCCCCCCCTGGAGGGCCCGGGGAGCTGTTTTTT